This entry describes one T cell receptor (beta chain). Data came from immunoSEQ multiplex PCR; TCRdb stores just in-frame clones and leaves some out. The sample includes around 200,000 clones, about 88% of them seen just once. The CDR3 spans 14 residues. CDR1 MNHEY and CDR2 SVGAGI come from the germline V gene. Trimming took 2 bases from V and 6 from J, leaving 10 bases between them. These data belong to a study of blood T cell repertoires in COVID-19. The chain recombines TRBV6-5 with TRBJ1-4, with a possible D match to TRBD1 (5 bases). This receptor was taken from a woman at least 80 years old with acute or convalescent COVID-19. Sequenced material: peripheral blood. In DNA form, the CDR3 reads TGTGCCAGCAGTTACGCCGGCAGGGATGAAAAACTGTTTTTT. Translation gives CASSYAGRDEKLFF.